These 2 T cell receptor beta chains were all obtained from the same sample, sequenced in a study of T-cell memory formation after mild COVID-19. TCRdb reprocessed the 5' RACE reads via MiXCR and lists one record per CDR3 protein. The table lists 350,000 to 450,000 distinct CDR3 sequences, around 27% of them singletons. The sample was PBMCs or a T cell subset sorted from them (not recorded which). The receptor source for this set is an adult woman who had mild COVID-19 (a few samples of this study predate the infection). Cell type and time point are not known.

This chain connects TRBV7-2 to TRBJ1-4; TRBD1 agrees at 8 bases. Trimming cost V 4 bases and J 4 bases; bases outside gene matches: 8. This CDR3 contains 16 residues. The germline V gene encodes CDR1 SGHTA and CDR2 FQGNSA. This chain's CDR3 is CASSSGTGARNEKLFF. The CDR3 bases are TGTGCCAGCAGCTCTGGGACAGGAGCCCGTAATGAAAAACTGTTTTTT. Based on the CDR3 plus reference TRBV7-2 and TRBJ1-4, the full variable domain is GAGVSQSPSNKVTEKGKDVELRCDPISGHTALYWYRQSLGQGLEFLIYFQGNSAPDKSGLPSDRFSAERTGGSVSTLTIQRTQQEDSAVYLCASSSGTGARNEKLFFGSGTQLSVL.

V usage is TRBV3-1 and J usage is TRBJ2-3; a possible D gene is TRBD2 (5 bases). Trimming took 5 bases from V and 5 from J, leaving 14 bases between them. The CDR3 contains 14 residues. CDR1 is LGHDT, CDR2 YNNKEL, per germline (reference sequence). DNA for the CDR3: TGTGCCAGCAGCGTCAGTAGGGAGAAAGATACGCAGTATTTT. Its translation: CASSVSREKDTQYF.